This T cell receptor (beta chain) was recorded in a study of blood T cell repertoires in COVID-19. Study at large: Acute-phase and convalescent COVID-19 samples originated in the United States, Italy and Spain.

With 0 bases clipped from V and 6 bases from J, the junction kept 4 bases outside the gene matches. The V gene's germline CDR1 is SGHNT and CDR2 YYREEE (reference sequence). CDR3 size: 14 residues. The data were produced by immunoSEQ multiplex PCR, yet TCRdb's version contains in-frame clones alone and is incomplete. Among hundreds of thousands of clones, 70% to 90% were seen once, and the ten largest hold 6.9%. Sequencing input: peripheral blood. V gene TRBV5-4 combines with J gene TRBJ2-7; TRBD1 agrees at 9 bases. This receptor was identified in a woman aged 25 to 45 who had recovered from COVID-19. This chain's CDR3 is CASSLGTGVSEQYF. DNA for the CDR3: TGTGCCAGCAGCTTGGGGACAGGGGTTTCCGAGCAGTACTTC.